Each of the 15 T cell receptor beta chains below was sequenced from the same sample in a study of technical replicates of blood from a handful of donors (dated by TCRdb to between 2016 and 2019). The method was the immunoSEQ multiplex PCR assay. In TCRdb, the immuneACCESS table is reduced to in-frame sequences with V and J assigned. These tables do not hold every clone; where another copy was compared, an unresolved V gene accounts for under half, and the others remain unexplained. Across this sample there are about 78,000 clones, with 85% to 95% seen only once. The ten largest clonotypes hold approximately 0.37% of the sample. The sequenced sample was T cells isolated from PBMCs. These receptors came from a human donor in good health.

The CDR3 loop reads CASSLRGGVRSEQYF. In nucleotides, the CDR3 is TGTGCCAGCTCACTCCGGGGGGGCGTTCGATCCGAGCAGTACTTC. V and J are TRBV18 and TRBJ2-7; 8 bases match TRBD2. The CDR3 extends over 15 amino acids. The ends lost 4 bases at V and 6 bases at J; junction bases unmatched: 11. Per the germline V gene, CDR1 is KGHSH and CDR2 is LQKENI.

The chain uses TRBV12-5 and TRBJ2-5, with TRBD1 matching over 7 bases. Germline lookup yields CDR1 LGHNT and CDR2 FRNRAP. The junction had 4 bases not matched to a gene; V was cut back by 1 base and J by 2 bases. The CDR3 has 15 amino acids. CDR3 DNA: TGTGCTAGTGGTTTGGCCGGGACAGTACAAGAGACCCAGTACTTC. Translated: CASGLAGTVQETQYF.

This rearrangement joins TRBV11-3 to TRBJ2-2, with D possibly matching TRBD1 (5 bases). Germline CDR1 is SGHNT and CDR2 is YENEEA. Trimming took off 4 bases at V and 9 bases at J, with 18 bases between the two ends. The CDR3 sequence is 15 residues long. The CDR3 DNA follows: TGTGCCAGCAGCTCCACACGACAGAGTACCAGGGAGCTGTTTTTT. Protein product: CASSSTRQSTRELFF.

The chain employs TRBV11-2 and TRBJ2-5, with 9 bases fitting TRBD1. J was trimmed by 4 bases and V by 5 bases; bases with no gene match: 5. Germline values: CDR1 SGHAT, CDR2 FQNNGV. The CDR3 has 14 residues. The CDR3 here is CASSAQGASETQYF. DNA for the CDR3: TGTGCCAGCAGCGCACAGGGGGCGTCAGAGACCCAGTACTTC.

The CDR3 loop reads CASSLTGEGQPQHF. CDR3 bases: TGTGCCAGCAGCCTAACAGGGGAAGGGCAGCCCCAGCATTTT. V usage is TRBV27 and J usage is TRBJ1-5, with 7 bases that match TRBD1. Germline V gene data show CDR1 as MNHEY and CDR2 as SMNVEV (reference sequence). Trimming cost V 6 bases and J 7 bases; bases outside gene matches: 9. The CDR3 runs 14 residues.

The J gene is TRBJ2-3, the V gene TRBV30; D unresolved. Germline V gene data show CDR1 as GTSNPN and CDR2 as SVGIG (reference sequence). The CDR3 is 12 residues long. Trimming cost V 5 bases and J 2 bases, with 8 bases left between them. For the CDR3, the DNA is TGTGCCTGGGGGCCTTACACAGATACGCAGTATTTT. It is translated as CAWGPYTDTQYF.

V gene TRBV9 combines with J gene TRBJ1-3, with D tentatively TRBD1 (5 bases). In germline, CDR1 is SGDLS, CDR2 YYNGEE. The CDR3 is made up of 13 amino acids. V was trimmed by 3 bases and J by 5 bases, leaving 9 bases between them. DNA for the CDR3: TGTGCCAGCAGCGACAGACAGAGAAACACCATATATTTT. It encodes CASSDRQRNTIYF.

V usage is TRBV10-3 and J usage is TRBJ1-1; 10 bases are shared with TRBD1. The J segment lost 3 bases and the V segment lost 4 bases, leaving 2 bases of the junction unmatched. The V gene's germline CDR1 is ENHRY and CDR2 SYGVKD. The CDR3 is 14 amino acids. The CDR3 DNA reads as TGTGCCATCAGTGCTGACAGGGGGCACACTGAAGCTTTCTTT. Translated: CAISADRGHTEAFF.

The chain recombines TRBV6-5 with TRBJ1-1; D is possibly TRBD1 (6 bases). The CDR3 is 14 residues long. CDR1 is MNHEY and CDR2 is SVGAGI in the germline V gene. V was trimmed by 2 bases and J by 2 bases, leaving 9 bases between them. CDR3 nucleotide sequence: TGTGCCAGCAGTTACGGGACAACTAACACTGAAGCTTTCTTT. It specifies CASSYGTTNTEAFF.

The chain uses TRBV9 and TRBJ2-5, with 9 bases aligning to TRBD2. CDR1 SGDLS and CDR2 YYNGEE come from the germline V gene. V lost 0 bases to trimming and J lost 5 bases; unmatched junction nucleotides: 11. This CDR3 is built from 17 residues. In nucleotides, the CDR3 is TGTGCCAGCAGCGTAGGGGTTAGCGGGAGCGGGGGGGAGACCCAGTACTTC. It specifies CASSVGVSGSGGETQYF.

This rearrangement joins TRBV4-2 to TRBJ2-7; possible D gene TRBD2, 5 bases. Trimming took off 5 bases at V and 3 bases at J, with 11 bases between the two ends. Germline V gene data show CDR1 as LGHNA and CDR2 as YNFKEQ. This CDR3 region has 13 residues. CDR3 region: CASSSVGSYEQYF. CDR3 nucleotide sequence: TGTGCCAGCAGCAGTGTAGGGAGCTACGAGCAGTACTTC.

This clone was counted once. This rearrangement joins TRBV18 to TRBJ2-7; 7 bases align to TRBD1. The germline gives CDR1 KGHSH, CDR2 LQKENI. CDR3 length: 13 residues. With V trimmed by 3 bases and J by 6 bases, 5 bases remained unmatched. CDR3 bases: TGTGCCAGCTCACCCTTACCAGGGGGCGAGCAGTACTTC. Its translation: CASSPLPGGEQYF.

CDR3 region: CASSLGFTGDRVTSEAFF. DNA of the CDR3: TGTGCCAGCAGTTTGGGTTTTACCGGGGACAGGGTTACTTCTGAAGCTTTCTTT. This sequence joins TRBV28 and TRBJ1-1, with 9 bases lining up with TRBD1. Germline V gene sequence: CDR1 MDHEN, CDR2 SYDVKM. V shed 3 bases and J 6 bases; nucleotides not matched to a gene: 17. The CDR3 has 18 amino acids.

This chain links TRBV11-1 with TRBJ1-5; D might be TRBD1 (6 bases). V lost 1 base, J lost 5 bases, and 6 bases lay in between. Germline V CDR1 and CDR2: SGHAT, FQDESV (reference sequence). The length of the CDR3 is 13 residues. The chain's CDR3 is CASSLEGDQPQHF. The DNA for the CDR3 is TGTGCCAGCAGCTTAGAGGGGGATCAGCCCCAGCATTTT.

Written as DNA, the CDR3 is TGTGCCAGCAGCGTAGGACTAGCGGGAGGCACAGATACGCAGTATTTT. It codes for CASSVGLAGGTDTQYF. The rearrangement uses TRBV9 and TRBJ2-3, with 12 bases matching TRBD2. Germline CDR1 is SGDLS and CDR2 is YYNGEE. CDR3 size: 16 residues. The junction had 0 bases not matched to a gene; V was cut back by 0 bases and J by 1 base.